Each of the 18 T cell receptor beta chains below was sequenced from the same sample in a study of blood T cells in healthy people across ages. Together with a sample-barcoded 5' primer, a J-beta primer mix was included in a second PCR lasting about 6 to 11 cycles. MiXCR, applied by TCRdb to the 5' RACE reads, yields one record per CDR3 protein. In the table there are about 1.5 million distinct CDR3 sequences, 42% of which are singletons. Sample: blood. The receptor set was obtained from a woman aged 18-29 years in good health.

The V and J genes are TRBV14 and TRBJ2-3; D may correspond to TRBD1 or TRBD2 (5 bases each). This CDR3 is 15 amino acids long. The germline V and J ends were trimmed by 5 bases and 1 base, with 13 bases remaining between them. Per germline, CDR1 SGHDN and CDR2 FVKESK. The CDR3 loop reads CASSRGVMRTDTQYF. CDR3 sequence (DNA): TGTGCCAGCAGCAGAGGGGTTATGCGCACAGATACGCAGTATTTT. The full variable domain, in which reference TRBV14 and TRBJ2-3 provide the parts outside the CDR3, is EAGVTQFPSHSVIEKGQTVTLRCDPISGHDNLYWYRRVMGKEIKFLLHFVKESKQDESGMPNNRFLAERTGGTYSTLKVQPAELEDSGVYFCASSRGVMRTDTQYFGPGTRLTVL.

This clonotype was counted between two and nine times. The rearrangement joins TRBV7-9 to TRBJ2-4; weak D call: TRBD2 (5 bases). The CDR3 contains 16 residues. Per the germline V gene, CDR1 is SEHNR and CDR2 is FQNEAQ (reference sequence). Deletions cut 5 bases from V and 0 bases from J, with 14 bases between. CDR3 DNA: TGTGCCAGCAGCCCGGACTCCCATGTAGCCAAAAACATTCAGTACTTC. Its protein product is CASSPDSHVAKNIQYF. The variable domain in full, completed from reference TRBV7-9 and TRBJ2-4, reads DTGVSQNPRHKITKRGQNVTFRCDPISEHNRLYWYRQTLGQGPEFLTYFQNEAQLEKSRLLSDRFSAERPKGSFSTLEIQRTEQGDSAMYLCASSPDSHVAKNIQYFGAGTRLSVL.

The chain combines TRBV6-5 with TRBJ2-2, with 9 positions matching TRBD1. With 6 bases clipped from V and 8 bases from J, the junction kept 7 bases outside the gene matches. CDR1 and CDR2 (germline): MNHEY, SVGAGI. The CDR3 length is 14 residues. The CDR3 nucleotides are TGTGCCAGCAGCTCGGACAGGGGAAGAGGGGAGCTGTTTTTT. This translates into CASSSDRGRGELFF.

A few counts support this clonotype. The genes are TRBV13 and TRBJ2-1, with D perhaps matching TRBD1 (7 bases). CDR3 length equals 15 residues. From germline, CDR1 is PRHDT and CDR2 FYEKMQ (reference sequence). The germline V and J ends were trimmed by 5 bases and 8 bases, with 19 bases remaining between them. In DNA form, the CDR3 reads TGTGCCAGCAGCGGGACCGGGACAGCGGGCGATGAGCAGTTCTTC. Translating gives CASSGTGTAGDEQFF. Based on the CDR3 plus reference TRBV13 and TRBJ2-1, the full variable domain is AAGVIQSPRHLIKEKRETATLKCYPIPRHDTVYWYQQGPGQDPQFLISFYEKMQSDKGSIPDRFSAQQFSDYHSELNMSSLELGDSALYFCASSGTGTAGDEQFFGPGTRLTVL.

This clonotype was recorded once. The chain recombines TRBV5-1 with TRBJ1-2; D unclear. Between the trimmed V and J ends, which lost 7 bases and 0 bases, there was a span of 16 bases. The germline V gene has CDR1 SGHRS and CDR2 YFSETQ. The CDR3 spans 15 residues. The DNA for the CDR3 is TGCGCCAGCGAGCCGGCGGCGGGAGCTAACTATGGCTACACCTTC. Protein sequence: CASEPAAGANYGYTF.

This clonotype was counted ten times or more. The V call is TRBV12-3 or TRBV12-4, the J call TRBJ1-2; D not resolved. V was trimmed by 5 bases and J by 4 bases, leaving 11 bases between them. The CDR3 is made up of 13 amino acids. The DNA of the CDR3 is TGTGCCAGCAGTCTAGGATCGGTCTATGGCTACACCTTC. The encoded protein is CASSLGSVYGYTF.

The sample holds one count of this clonotype. This CDR3 reads CASREREVNNEQFF. DNA for the CDR3: TGTGCCAGCAGGGAGCGGGAAGTTAACAATGAGCAGTTCTTC. The V and J genes are TRBV2 and TRBJ2-1; 7 bases are a match to TRBD2. J gave up 5 bases and V 6 bases, and 7 bases lay outside the gene matches. The CDR3 is made up of 14 amino acids. CDR1 SNHLY and CDR2 FYNNEI come from the germline V gene. The full variable domain, in which reference TRBV2 and TRBJ2-1 provide the parts outside the CDR3, is EPEVTQTPSHQVTQMGQEVILRCVPISNHLYFYWYRQILGQKVEFLVSFYNNEISEKSEIFDDQFSVERPDGSNFTLKIRSTKLEDSAMYFCASREREVNNEQFFGPGTRLTVL.

The chain recombines TRBV7-2 with TRBJ2-6; 8 bases are a match to TRBD2. The CDR3 is 15 residues long. The ends lost 5 bases at V and 5 bases at J; junction bases unmatched: 5. Looked up from germline, CDR1 is SGHTA and CDR2 is FQGNSA. For the CDR3, the DNA is TGTGCCAGCAGCCTCAGCGGGAGTCGGGCCAACGTCCTGACTTTC. Its protein product is CASSLSGSRANVLTF. Using reference TRBV7-2 and TRBJ2-6 for the parts outside the CDR3, the full variable domain is GAGVSQSPSNKVTEKGKDVELRCDPISGHTALYWYRQSLGQGLEFLIYFQGNSAPDKSGLPSDRFSAERTGGSVSTLTIQRTQQEDSAVYLCASSLSGSRANVLTFGAGSRLTVL.

The chain is built from TRBV28 and TRBJ2-7; D remains ambiguous. The CDR3 spans 11 residues. Per the germline V gene, CDR1 is MDHEN and CDR2 is SYDVKM. V was shortened by 6 bases and J by 3 bases, with 6 bases between the two germline ends. CDR3 nucleotide sequence: TGTGCCAGCAGATACTACTACGAGCAGTACTTC. Protein product: CASRYYYEQYF.

The rearrangement uses TRBV12-3 or TRBV12-4 and TRBJ1-5; no definite D call. V gave up 3 bases and J gave up 0 bases, with 9 bases separating them. CDR3 length equals 15 residues. The DNA of the CDR3 is TGTGCCAGCAGTTTCGGGCAGTATAGCAATCAGCCCCAGCATTTT. The encoded protein is CASSFGQYSNQPQHF.

The genes are TRBV7-2 and TRBJ2-7, with D perhaps given as TRBD1 or TRBD2 (5 bases each). This CDR3 spans 16 amino acids. Germline V gene sequence: CDR1 SGHTA, CDR2 FQGNSA. V lost 4 bases and J 4 bases, leaving 20 bases between the germline ends. The CDR3: CASSYTGTANGYEQYF. CDR3 bases: TGTGCCAGCAGCTACACCGGGACCGCGAACGGTTACGAGCAGTACTTC.

This chain connects TRBV7-9 to TRBJ2-1; tentative D call: TRBD2 (5 bases). TRBJ2-7 explains the end of the DNA better; the J call may be wrong. Germline V gives CDR1 SEHNR, CDR2 FQNEAQ (reference sequence). The CDR3 contains 15 residues. The CDR3 is CATGSGVAGYNEQYF. Written as DNA, the CDR3 is TGTGCCACCGGAAGCGGCGTGGCTGGCTACAATGAGCAGTACTTC.

V is TRBV3-1 and J is TRBJ2-1; TRBD2 matches at 8 bases. V trimming: 1 base; J trimming: 8 bases; junction bases outside the gene matches: 7. Looked up from germline, CDR1 is LGHDT and CDR2 is YNNKEL (reference sequence). This CDR3 is 15 amino acids long. CDR3 residues: CASSQVGLALDEQFF. DNA of the CDR3: TGTGCCAGCAGCCAAGTCGGACTAGCTCTCGATGAGCAGTTCTTC.

The chain recombines TRBV9 with TRBJ2-5, with D perhaps given as TRBD1 or TRBD2 (5 bases each). CDR1 SGDLS and CDR2 YYNGEE come from the germline V gene. The V end was cut by 0 bases, the J end by 11 bases, with 17 bases between. The CDR3 is 14 amino acids. CDR3 nucleotide sequence: TGTGCCAGCAGCGTAGATCCGGGACCAGGAGAGCAGTACTTC. Translated, it gives CASSVDPGPGEQYF.

V gene TRBV4-3 combines with J gene TRBJ2-3, with D hard to call. The CDR3 spans 14 residues. The V gene's germline CDR1 is LGHNA and CDR2 YSLEER. The V and J ends lost 0 bases and 4 bases respectively, with 8 bases between them. Here the CDR3 DNA reads TGCGCCAGCAGCCAAGAAACCCCGGCAGATACGCAGTATTTT. Protein product: CASSQETPADTQYF.

The chain is built from TRBV29-1 and TRBJ2-5; 11 bases align to TRBD1. The end of the DNA fits TRBJ2-7 better, so the J call may be wrong. This CDR3 is 14 amino acids long. Germline CDR1 and CDR2: SQVTM and ANQGSEA. This CDR3 reads CSVKDRGLSYEQYF. CDR3 in DNA: TGCAGCGTCAAGGACAGGGGGCTGAGCTACGAGCAGTACTTC.

For this clonotype: A much more abundant neighbour one base away suggests this may be a read error. The J gene is TRBJ2-3, the V gene TRBV6-2 or TRBV6-3; D remains ambiguous. The CDR3 sequence is 11 residues long. Trimming cost V 1 base and J 6 bases, with 2 bases left between them. Looked up from germline, CDR1 is MNHEY and CDR2 is SVGEGT. The CDR3 bases are TGTGCCAGCAGTTACTTTGATACGCAGTATTTT. Its translation is CASSYFDTQYF.

This chain connects TRBV5-1 to TRBJ2-1, with 7 nucleotides matching TRBD2. The CDR3 contains 20 residues. CDR1 and CDR2 from the germline V gene are SGHRS and YFSETQ. V gave up 6 bases and J gave up 2 bases; unmatched junction bases: 23. CDR3 in amino acids: CASTLPDRGGRSLAYNEQFF. CDR3 in DNA: TGCGCCAGCACCTTACCCGATAGGGGAGGGCGCAGCCTTGCCTACAATGAGCAGTTCTTC.